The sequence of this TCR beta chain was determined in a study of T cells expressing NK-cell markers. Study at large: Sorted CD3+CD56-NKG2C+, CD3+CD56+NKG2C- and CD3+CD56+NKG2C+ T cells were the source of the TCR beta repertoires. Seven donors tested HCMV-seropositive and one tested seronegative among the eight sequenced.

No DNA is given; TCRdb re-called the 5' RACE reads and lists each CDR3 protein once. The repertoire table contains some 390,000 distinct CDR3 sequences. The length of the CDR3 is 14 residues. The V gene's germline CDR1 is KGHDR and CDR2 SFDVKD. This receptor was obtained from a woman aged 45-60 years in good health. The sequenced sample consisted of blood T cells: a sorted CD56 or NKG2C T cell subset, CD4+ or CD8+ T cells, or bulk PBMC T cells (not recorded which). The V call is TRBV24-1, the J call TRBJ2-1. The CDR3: CATSDLAVGNEQFF.